This TCR beta chain was observed in a study of molecular identifiers for immune sequencing clone quantification. Sorting recovered naive CD8 T cells on a CD8+CD4-CCR7+CD45RA+ profile. This CDR3 is built from 15 residues. Trimming pared 6 bases from V and 0 bases from J, leaving 13 bases between. Many counts were recorded for this clonotype. Previously described methods with listed TCR primers produced the bulk TCR libraries. From the PCR reads, TCRdb called clonotypes with MiXCR, one entry per CDR3 protein. This sample yields around 320,000 distinct CDR3 sequences, of which about a quarter are seen a single time; 0.74% belongs to the top ten.

Source material: naive CD8+ T cells from blood, with Jurkat cell RNA spiked in. Subset described: FACS-sorted CD8+CD4-CCR7+CD45RA+ naive T cells. The rearrangement links TRBV12-3 or TRBV12-4 to TRBJ2-3; D is perhaps TRBD1 or TRBD2 (5 bases each). This receptor was identified in a human donor in good health. Some libraries in this study had Jurkat cell RNA spiked in. The CDR3 region has the DNA TGTGCCAGCAGAAACGGGGCCGGTAGCACAGATACGCAGTATTTT. Residues: CASRNGAGSTDTQYF.